A selection of T cell receptor beta chains follows, all from one sample in a study of post-analysis software for immune sequencing data. TCRdb redid the calling of the PCR reads with MiXCR, one entry per CDR3 protein. This table holds hundreds of thousands of distinct CDR3 sequences, 40% to 55% found once. The sequencing input was blood. Every receptor here comes from a girl between 5 and 17 years old with multiple sclerosis. CDR3s include the opening cysteine and the closing phenylalanine or tryptophan. The D gene is left open where the match is weak.

TRBV4-1	TRBJ2-3	.	CASSQEVPGSGYTDTQYF
TRBV20-1	TRBJ2-1	TRBD2	CSLLAESPYNEQFF
TRBV30	TRBJ2-1	.	CAWSLARGSEQFF
TRBV10-3	TRBJ2-7	.	CAISDNEGEQYF
TRBV28	TRBJ1-5	.	CASRPTGVFGNQPQHF
TRBV7-2	TRBJ1-2	.	CASSLGRATYGYTF
TRBV20-1	TRBJ2-5	TRBD2	CSLTSGRRETQYF
TRBV27	TRBJ2-1	.	CASMGTSRFSYNEQFF
TRBV7-9	TRBJ1-4	.	CASSFRQNFEKLFF
TRBV7-3	TRBJ2-4	.	CASSLQGAAKNIQYF
TRBV5-4	TRBJ2-1	.	CASSLTDPYSEQFF
TRBV6-6	.	TRBD1	CASSPALPGQVYYEQYF
TRBV4-3	TRBJ2-7	.	CASSQDRSGISSYEQYF
TRBV28	TRBJ1-2	TRBD1	CASSRTGGYGYTF
TRBV12-3/TRBV12-4	TRBJ2-1	.	CASSPEAASLSDEQFF
TRBV10-3	TRBJ2-7	.	CAISPGHASDEQYF
TRBV20-1	TRBJ2-1	.	CSAREGHSYNEQFF
TRBV28	TRBJ2-3	.	CASSLIAETDTQYF
TRBV4-1	TRBJ1-1	.	CASSQQDAQNTEAFF
TRBV4-3	TRBJ1-4	.	CASSQDQGTNEKLFF
TRBV14	TRBJ2-1	.	CASSPQLGDNEQFF
TRBV25-1	.	TRBD1	CASSEFREGALETQYF
TRBV5-6	.	.	CASSSTVLQPYEQYF
TRBV28	TRBJ2-5	.	CASSGDKGARETRYF
TRBV7-2	TRBJ1-1	TRBD1	CASRARGQGNTEAFF
TRBV20-1	TRBJ2-1	TRBD2	CSARDFTSGRAVGNEQFF
TRBV25-1	TRBJ2-6	.	CASSERGRGSGANVLTF
TRBV7-9	TRBJ2-7	TRBD1	CASSVDRVVVSYEQYF
TRBV28	.	.	CASSLVAGIYEQYF
TRBV2	TRBJ1-4	.	CASRTRGANEKLFF
TRBV7-9	TRBJ2-3	TRBD2	CASSQPLAGDYTDTQYF
TRBV7-2	TRBJ2-7	TRBD2	CASSAENGGWLAGDSYEQYF
TRBV20-1	TRBJ1-5	.	CSVGNQPQHF
TRBV30	TRBJ2-1	.	CAWSRRGPSYNEQFF
TRBV11-1	TRBJ2-7	.	CASSPHQGSEQYF
TRBV5-6	TRBJ1-2	TRBD1	CASSRRDRGYGYTF
TRBV10-3	TRBJ2-5	TRBD2	CAIRPGRAGSYNEQYF
TRBV7-2	TRBJ2-3	.	CASSPHGAVTDTQYF
TRBV29-1	TRBJ1-4	.	CSVGRNGQGNEKLFF
TRBV12-3/TRBV12-4	.	TRBD2	CASSPGLAGAHEQYF
TRBV20-1	TRBJ2-7	TRBD1	CSATDRVEGSYEQYF
TRBV5-1	TRBJ2-7	TRBD1	CASGQTGDSYEQYF
TRBV5-1	TRBJ2-1	TRBD2	CASSLGDYGYNEQFF
TRBV6-2/TRBV6-3	TRBJ2-1	.	CASTPGLGSGNEQFF
TRBV3-1	TRBJ2-7	TRBD2	CASSQYGLAGEATYEQYF
TRBV20-1	TRBJ2-5	.	CSAPDRSQETQYF
TRBV7-9	TRBJ2-7	TRBD1	CASSLFGDRGLAGGFYEQYF
TRBV18	TRBJ2-7	.	CASSLTPGQRTYEQYF
TRBV5-1	TRBJ2-7	TRBD1	CASSFPGQGAVEQYF